Each of the 22 T cell receptor beta chains below was sequenced from the same sample in a study of blood T cell repertoires in COVID-19. Assay used: immunoSEQ multiplex PCR; TCRdb lists only in-frame clones, some missing. This table has roughly 150,000 clones, 83% appearing once. Sequences were obtained from peripheral blood. These receptors were taken from a woman aged 70 to 79 who had recovered from COVID-19.

The J gene is TRBJ2-2, the V gene TRBV27; D is unresolved. CDR3 length: 14 residues. Trimming took 3 bases from V and 6 from J, leaving 11 bases between them. CDR1 and CDR2 from the germline V gene are MNHEY and SMNVEV (reference sequence). CDR3 in DNA: TGTGCCAGCAGTTTCCGGCCCCGGGCCGGGGAGCTGTTTTTT. This codes for CASSFRPRAGELFF.

This clone turned up a few times. The chain uses TRBV9 and TRBJ1-1; TRBD1 matches 7 bases. V gave up 4 bases and J gave up 7 bases; unmatched junction bases: 13. This CDR3 is built from 15 residues. Germline values: CDR1 SGDLS, CDR2 YYNGEE. The CDR3, as DNA: TGTGCCAGCAGCCCCCGGGCCCAGGGGGGAGGTGAAGCTTTCTTT. It translates to CASSPRAQGGGEAFF.

This chain joins TRBV7-3 and TRBJ1-6; D perhaps matches TRBD1 (6 bases). Trimming took 3 bases from V and 10 from J, leaving 10 bases between them. The CDR3 length is 13 residues. CDR1 is SGHTA and CDR2 is FQGTGA in the germline V gene. Here the CDR3 DNA reads TGTGCCAGCAGCTTCGCAGGGGAATCACCCCTCCACTTT. Amino acid sequence: CASSFAGESPLHF.

The V gene is TRBV7-2, the J gene TRBJ1-5; D is possibly TRBD1 (6 bases). Germline loops: CDR1 SGHTA, CDR2 FQGNSA. The length of the CDR3 is 15 residues. Trimming stripped 3 bases from V and 7 bases from J, with 16 bases between. CDR3: CASSLDGGAWQPQHF. CDR3 bases: TGTGCCAGCAGCTTGGACGGGGGGGCCTGGCAGCCCCAGCATTTT. Supplemented by reference TRBV7-2 and TRBJ1-5, the full variable domain reads GAGVSQSPSNKVTEKGKDVELRCDPISGHTALYWYRQSLGQGLEFLIYFQGNSAPDKSGLPSDRFSAERTGGSVSTLTIQRTQQEDSAVYLCASSLDGGAWQPQHFGDGTRLSIL.

J is TRBJ1-1 and V is TRBV19; D may be TRBD1 (5 bases). CDR1 is LNHDA and CDR2 is SQIVND in the germline V gene (reference sequence). The CDR3 length is 14 residues. Trimming cost V 5 bases and J 4 bases, with 14 bases left between them. The chain's CDR3 is CASSPPVGGTEAFF. The CDR3 DNA is TGTGCCAGTAGTCCCCCCGTGGGGGGCACTGAAGCTTTCTTT.

The chain carries TRBV11-2 and TRBJ1-6, with D possibly matching TRBD1 (5 bases). Germline-derived CDR1 and CDR2 are SGHAT and FQNNGV. V was clipped by 7 bases and J by 0 bases, with 19 bases between them. The CDR3 has 18 amino acids. CDR3 loop: CASNLGPESSSYNSPLHF. CDR3 DNA: TGTGCCAGCAACCTGGGGCCGGAATCTAGCTCCTATAATTCACCCCTCCACTTT.

The V and J genes are TRBV5-1 and TRBJ2-5; maybe TRBD2 (5 bases). Germline CDR1 SGHRS, CDR2 YFSETQ. The V gene lost 7 bases and the J gene lost 5 bases, with 6 bases spanning the gap. This CDR3 contains 10 residues. As DNA, the CDR3 is TGCGCCAGCCCGGGGGAGACCCAGTACTTC. It codes for CASPGETQYF.

This CDR3 is CASSRLTAGGGGNEQFF. In DNA form, the CDR3 reads TGTGCCAGCAGCCGACTCACGGCGGGAGGCGGGGGGAATGAGCAGTTCTTC. V gene TRBV13 combines with J gene TRBJ2-1; 8 bases match TRBD2. The trim removed 5 bases at V and 7 bases at J, leaving 16 bases unmatched. This CDR3 is 17 amino acids long. Germline V lookup: CDR1 PRHDT, CDR2 FYEKMQ (reference sequence).

This clone showed up just a few times. The chain has TRBV2 and TRBJ1-5, with a possible D match to TRBD1 (5 bases). Germline CDR1 SNHLY, CDR2 FYNNEI. Trimming shortened V by 6 bases and J by 6 bases, and 12 bases separated the two germline ends. CDR3 length equals 13 residues. Here the CDR3 DNA reads TGTGCCAGCAGCCTCTTGGGGGGTCAGCCCCAGCATTTT. Translated, it gives CASSLLGGQPQHF.

The rearrangement uses TRBV11-2 and TRBJ2-1; 7 nucleotides line up with TRBD1. With V trimmed by 5 bases and J by 6 bases, 10 bases remained unmatched. The germline gives CDR1 SGHAT, CDR2 FQNNGV. CDR3 length equals 15 residues. CDR3 region: CASSPDRGQPNEQFF. CDR3 DNA sequence: TGTGCCAGCAGCCCGGACCGGGGACAGCCCAATGAGCAGTTCTTC. Full variable domain (missing parts from reference TRBV11-2 and TRBJ2-1): EAGVAQSPRYKIIEKRQSVAFWCNPISGHATLYWYQQILGQGPKLLIQFQNNGVVDDSQLPKDRFSAERLKGVDSTLKIQPAKLEDSAVYLCASSPDRGQPNEQFFGPGTRLTVL.

The chain combines TRBV7-2 with TRBJ2-1; D remains unclear. V was pared by 6 bases and J by 4 bases, with 7 bases between. The germline V gene has CDR1 SGHTA and CDR2 FQGNSA. The CDR3 extends over 12 amino acids. The DNA of the CDR3 is TGTGCCAGCAGTCGTAGTTACAATGAGCAGTTCTTC. This codes for CASSRSYNEQFF. The variable domain in full, with the rest retrieved from reference TRBV7-2 and TRBJ2-1, is GAGVSQSPSNKVTEKGKDVELRCDPISGHTALYWYRQSLGQGLEFLIYFQGNSAPDKSGLPSDRFSAERTGGSVSTLTIQRTQQEDSAVYLCASSRSYNEQFFGPGTRLTVL.

The chain couples TRBV25-1 to TRBJ1-4; D may be TRBD1 (6 bases). The V and J ends lost 3 bases and 4 bases respectively, with 15 bases between them. Germline V CDR1 and CDR2: MGHDK, SYGVNS. CDR3 length equals 16 residues. The CDR3 loop reads CASSDHRDNRNEKLFF. The CDR3 coding sequence is TGTGCCAGCAGTGACCACAGGGATAACCGTAATGAAAAACTGTTTTTT.

The chain joins TRBV9 to TRBJ2-7, with D perhaps matching TRBD2 (7 bases). The CDR3 sequence is 15 residues long. Germline loops: CDR1 SGDLS, CDR2 YYNGEE. The germline V and J ends were trimmed by 3 bases and 2 bases, with 15 bases remaining between them. Here the CDR3 DNA reads TGTGCCAGCAGCGACCCCCCCGGGGGGCCCTACGAGCAGTACTTC. Translation: CASSDPPGGPYEQYF. The variable domain in full, with the rest retrieved from reference TRBV9 and TRBJ2-7, is DSGVTQTPKHLITATGQRVTLRCSPRSGDLSVYWYQQSLDQGLQFLIQYYNGEERAKGNILERFSAQQFPDLHSELNLSSLELGDSALYFCASSDPPGGPYEQYFGPGTRLTVT.

V gene TRBV15 combines with J gene TRBJ1-4, with D maybe TRBD1 (6 bases). Looked up from germline, CDR1 is LNHNV and CDR2 is YYDKDF (reference sequence). The V and J ends lost 0 bases and 6 bases respectively, with 20 bases between them. The CDR3 length is 18 residues. CDR3 loop: CATSRDQVGAPGDEKLFF. In nucleotides, the CDR3 is TGTGCCACCAGCAGAGATCAGGTGGGGGCCCCAGGGGATGAAAAACTGTTTTTT.

This clone was counted a few times. DNA of the CDR3: TGTGCCAGCAGCTTTAAGGAGGAGCAGTTCTTC. It codes for CASSFKEEQFF. This sequence joins TRBV5-5 and TRBJ2-1, with D uncertain. V shed 2 bases and J shed 10 bases, with 7 bases lying between them. The V gene's germline CDR1 is SGHKS and CDR2 YYEKEE (reference sequence). The CDR3 totals 11 residues. Drawing the rest from reference TRBV5-5 and TRBJ2-1, the complete variable domain is DAGVTQSPTHLIKTRGQQVTLRCSPISGHKSVSWYQQVLGQGPQFIFQYYEKEERGRGNFPDRFSARQFPNYSSELNVNALLLGDSALYLCASSFKEEQFFGPGTRLTVL.

The gene calls are TRBV4-2 and TRBJ1-5; D gene ambiguous. The CDR3 sequence is 11 residues long. The V end lost 8 bases, the J end lost 16 bases, and 18 bases lay between the germline ends. Germline V gene data show CDR1 as LGHNA and CDR2 as YNFKEQ. CDR3 coding DNA: TGTGCCAGCCCACGTGGCCCCCCGGGTCATTTT. Translating gives CASPRGPPGHF.

This clone was seen once. The rearrangement joins TRBV12-5 to TRBJ1-1, with D perhaps matching TRBD1 (6 bases). Germline lookup yields CDR1 LGHNT and CDR2 FRNRAP. V was clipped by 1 base and J by 7 bases, with 7 bases between them. The CDR3 totals 12 residues. Here the CDR3 reads CASGLGQVEAFF. CDR3 nucleotides: TGTGCTAGTGGTTTGGGACAGGTTGAAGCTTTCTTT.

The table lists this clone with a few counts. This rearrangement joins TRBV5-1 to TRBJ1-1; D remains unclear. The CDR3 consists of 15 residues. V was cut by 1 base and J by 0 bases, with 10 bases left in between. CDR1 and CDR2 (germline): SGHRS, YFSETQ. CDR3 sequence reads: CASSLMARLNTEAFF. In DNA form, the CDR3 reads TGCGCCAGCAGCTTGATGGCCAGGCTGAACACTGAAGCTTTCTTT.

This clone came up a few times. The chain recombines TRBV27 with TRBJ2-1, with 9 bases identical to TRBD2. J gave up 9 bases and V 5 bases, and 8 bases lay outside the gene matches. The CDR3 runs 14 residues. CDR1 is MNHEY, CDR2 SMNVEV, per germline (reference sequence). The CDR3 region has the DNA TGTGCCAGCAGTAGGGTAGCGGGAGCTGGTGAGCAGTTCTTC. Protein sequence: CASSRVAGAGEQFF.

This chain joins TRBV5-4 and TRBJ2-2, with TRBD1 identical over 10 bases. Germline V gene sequence: CDR1 SGHNT, CDR2 YYREEE (reference sequence). This CDR3 spans 14 amino acids. Germline trimming cut 5 bases from V and 6 bases from J; bases unmatched to any gene: 4. CDR3 in DNA: TGTGCCAGCAGGCGGACAGGGGGTCCCGGGGAGCTGTTTTTT. This translates into CASRRTGGPGELFF.

V and J are TRBV4-1 and TRBJ2-6; the D gene is possibly TRBD2 (7 bases). With 1 base removed from V and 4 bases from J, the gap between germline ends came to 17 bases. This CDR3 has 18 residues. CDR1 is MGHRA, CDR2 YSYEKL, per germline. Here the CDR3 DNA reads TGCGCCAGCAGCCAAGGGGGGCGGGAGTGGTCCGGGGCCAACGTCCTGACTTTC. Translated, it gives CASSQGGREWSGANVLTF.

This sequence joins TRBV14 and TRBJ2-6, with TRBD2 identical over 8 bases. CDR1 and CDR2 (germline): SGHDN, FVKESK. This CDR3 contains 18 residues. The J segment lost 1 base and the V segment lost 1 base, leaving 6 bases of the junction unmatched. The CDR3 here is CASSQGVAGKSGANVLTF. The CDR3 DNA sequence: TGTGCCAGCAGCCAAGGGGTAGCGGGGAAATCTGGGGCCAACGTCCTGACTTTC.